These 16 T cell receptor beta chains were all obtained from the same sample, sequenced in a study of blood T cell repertoires in COVID-19. The protocol was immunoSEQ multiplex PCR, while the TCRdb copy is restricted to in-frame clones and leaves out a portion. In the table there are about 350,000 clones, approximately 89% of which are singletons. The sequencing input was peripheral blood. These receptors were taken from a woman in her sixties with COVID-19, enrolled during active disease.

The rearrangement joins TRBV18 to TRBJ1-4; TRBD1 agrees at 7 bases. V lost 3 bases to trimming and J lost 7 bases; unmatched junction nucleotides: 5. The germline V gene has CDR1 KGHSH and CDR2 LQKENI. The CDR3 is made up of 14 amino acids. The CDR3 loop reads CASSPDRVVEKLFF. The CDR3 region has the DNA TGTGCCAGCTCACCCGACAGGGTAGTTGAAAAACTGTTTTTT.

The chain employs TRBV7-9 and TRBJ1-2; TRBD1 agrees at 8 bases. The CDR3 covers 14 residues. Germline trimming cut 5 bases from V and 3 bases from J; bases unmatched to any gene: 5. Germline CDR1 and CDR2: SEHNR and FQNEAQ (reference sequence). The CDR3, as DNA: TGTGCCAGCAGCATTCAGGGGGCCGACTATGGCTACACCTTC. It codes for CASSIQGADYGYTF.

V usage is TRBV12-3 or TRBV12-4 and J usage is TRBJ1-2; no clear D. The CDR3 sequence is 12 residues long. The V end was cut by 5 bases, the J end by 0 bases, with 4 bases between. The CDR3 DNA reads as TGTGCCAGCAGTGGCTCTAACTATGGCTACACCTTC. This gives the protein CASSGSNYGYTF.

The chain joins TRBV10-2 to TRBJ1-6; 8 nucleotides agree with TRBD1. V dropped 3 bases and J dropped 10; count of bases not matched to a gene: 5. The CDR3 is 14 residues long. Germline CDR1 WSHSY, CDR2 SAAADI. The CDR3 is CASSDPGGKSPLHF. The CDR3 nucleotides are TGCGCCAGCAGTGATCCAGGGGGCAAATCACCCCTCCACTTT.

V gene TRBV12-3 or TRBV12-4 combines with J gene TRBJ1-4; D is undetermined. V shed 5 bases and J shed 7 bases, with 11 bases lying between them. CDR3 length: 13 amino acids. The CDR3 spells CASSLVGGEKLFF. The CDR3 DNA sequence: TGTGCCAGCAGTCTAGTGGGAGGTGAAAAACTGTTTTTT.

This chain links TRBV7-6 with TRBJ2-2; 8 bases are shared with TRBD1. The CDR3 spans 15 residues. Trimming took 5 bases from V and 3 from J; bases not matched to a gene: 5. The germline V gene encodes CDR1 SGHVS and CDR2 FNYEAQ. Here the CDR3 DNA reads TGTGCCAGCAGCCCCAGGGGGCCTGACACCGGGGAGCTGTTTTTT. Translated, it gives CASSPRGPDTGELFF.

The CDR3 nucleotides read TGTGCCAGCAGCCAAGCGGGACAGGGAAGGTACCCCCTCCACTTT. Protein: CASSQAGQGRYPLHF. The chain recombines TRBV3-1 (or the pseudogene TRBV3-2) with TRBJ1-6; 9 bases fit TRBD1. The CDR3 is made up of 15 amino acids. Germline V gene sequence: CDR1 LGHDT, CDR2 YNNKEL (reference sequence). V lost 1 base to trimming and J lost 13 bases; unmatched junction nucleotides: 8.

The rearrangement joins TRBV5-1 to TRBJ1-5; D is possibly TRBD1 (5 bases). The CDR3 has 14 residues. Deletions cut 4 bases from V and 5 bases from J, with 13 bases between. The V gene's germline CDR1 is SGHRS and CDR2 YFSETQ. This CDR3 reads CASSRWGGDQPQHF. The CDR3 nucleotides are TGCGCCAGCAGCCGATGGGGCGGGGATCAGCCCCAGCATTTT.

The CDR3 DNA sequence: TGCGCCAGCAGCCCGCGGCAACTCGGACAGGAACACTATGGCTACACCTTC. Protein: CASSPRQLGQEHYGYTF. The rearrangement joins TRBV5-1 to TRBJ1-2; 7 positions match TRBD1. Germline trimming cut 4 bases from V and 3 bases from J; bases unmatched to any gene: 15. The CDR3 is made up of 17 amino acids. Germline V gene data show CDR1 as SGHRS and CDR2 as YFSETQ.

The rearrangement links TRBV5-6 to TRBJ1-3; D is perhaps TRBD1 (5 bases). V was cut by 4 bases and J by 2 bases, with 13 bases left in between. The germline CDR1 and CDR2 sequences are SGHDT and YYEEEE. The CDR3 sequence is 15 residues long. The CDR3: CASSPLSGTGNTIYF. The CDR3 DNA reads TGTGCCAGCAGCCCTTTGTCAGGGACTGGAAACACCATATATTTT.

V usage is TRBV13 and J usage is TRBJ2-7, with 7 bases lining up with TRBD1. Germline V CDR1 and CDR2: PRHDT, FYEKMQ (reference sequence). There are 13 residues in the CDR3. The V gene end was trimmed by 5 bases and the J gene end by 3 bases; junction bases not matched to a gene: 4. The CDR3 nucleotides read TGTGCCAGCAGCCCAGGGGACAGCTACGAGCAGTACTTC. Translating gives CASSPGDSYEQYF.

The chain has TRBV2 and TRBJ2-1; 10 nucleotides align to TRBD2. Germline V gives CDR1 SNHLY, CDR2 FYNNEI. The CDR3 runs to 18 residues. Germline trimming cut 6 bases from V and 0 bases from J; bases unmatched to any gene: 11. The CDR3 region has the DNA TGTGCCAGCAGGAAACTAGCGGGGCTCGGGTCCTCCTACAATGAGCAGTTCTTC. Protein: CASRKLAGLGSSYNEQFF.

Here the CDR3 DNA reads TGTGCCAGCTCAGACAGGGCTGGGTCCTACGAGCAGTACTTC. Encoded protein: CASSDRAGSYEQYF. V and J are TRBV18 and TRBJ2-7, with 7 bases matching TRBD1. After removal of 5 bases from V and 1 base from J, the junction contained 5 bases not matched to a gene. The CDR3 runs to 14 residues. The germline V gene has CDR1 KGHSH and CDR2 LQKENI.

The genes are TRBV9 and TRBJ2-1; TRBD2 matches 11 bases. The length of the CDR3 is 17 residues. With V trimmed by 2 bases and J by 9 bases, 13 bases remained unmatched. Germline V lookup: CDR1 SGDLS, CDR2 YYNGEE. DNA of the CDR3: TGTGCCAGCAGCGTTGACTTAGCGGGGGGGCCTAGGGGTGAGCAGTTCTTC. Its translation is CASSVDLAGGPRGEQFF. Looking up the rest from reference TRBV9 and TRBJ2-1 gives the full variable domain: DSGVTQTPKHLITATGQRVTLRCSPRSGDLSVYWYQQSLDQGLQFLIQYYNGEERAKGNILERFSAQQFPDLHSELNLSSLELGDSALYFCASSVDLAGGPRGEQFFGPGTRLTVL.

V usage is TRBV5-6 and J usage is TRBJ1-5; D not certain. Germline V CDR1 and CDR2: SGHDT, YYEEEE. V was shortened by 1 base and J by 1 base, with 9 bases between the two germline ends. There are 15 residues in the CDR3. The CDR3 protein is CASSLFGSSNQPQHF. CDR3 sequence (DNA): TGTGCCAGCAGCTTGTTTGGGAGCAGCAATCAGCCCCAGCATTTT.

The J gene is TRBJ1-6, the V gene TRBV5-4; TRBD1 agrees at 10 bases. The germline CDR1 and CDR2 sequences are SGHNT and YYREEE (reference sequence). After removal of 0 bases from V and 14 bases from J, the junction contained 8 bases not matched to a gene. This CDR3 is built from 15 residues. DNA for the CDR3: TGTGCCAGCAGCTTGGGGGGGACAGGGGTACGGTCCCTCCACTTT. It is translated as CASSLGGTGVRSLHF.